This passage covers 32 T cell receptor beta chains from one sample sequenced in a study of blood T cell repertoires in COVID-19. Assay used: immunoSEQ multiplex PCR; TCRdb lists only in-frame clones, some missing. This repertoire shows 100,000 to 150,000 clones, about 74% found once; its top ten account for approximately 5.6%. Sequencing was carried out using peripheral blood. The receptor set was obtained from a man aged 65-85 years with acute or convalescent COVID-19.

The chain joins TRBV10-3 to TRBJ1-6; the match to TRBD1 covers 8 bases. Germline CDR1 reads ENHRY; CDR2 reads SYGVKD. The CDR3 sequence is 14 residues long. After removal of 4 bases from V and 7 bases from J, the junction contained 3 bases not matched to a gene. CDR3 residues: CAISADRANSPLHF. In DNA, the CDR3 is TGTGCCATCAGTGCGGACAGGGCCAATTCACCCCTCCACTTT.

The gene calls are TRBV7-2 and TRBJ1-3, with 9 positions matching TRBD1. This CDR3 has 15 amino acids. Germline loops: CDR1 SGHTA, CDR2 FQGNSA. Losses at the gene ends were 5 bases for V and 5 bases for J; bases not matched to a gene: 7. The CDR3 protein is CASSNAGTGRNTIYF. The CDR3 nucleotides read TGTGCCAGCAGCAACGCCGGGACAGGGCGAAACACCATATATTTT.

This clone was observed once. The chain carries TRBV27 and TRBJ2-7, with a possible D match to TRBD2 (5 bases). The germline gives CDR1 MNHEY, CDR2 SMNVEV (reference sequence). Between the trimmed V and J ends, which lost 0 bases and 6 bases, there was a span of 9 bases. The CDR3 loop spans 13 amino acids. Here the CDR3 reads CASSLSSGVEQYF. CDR3 bases: TGTGCCAGCAGTTTATCGTCCGGGGTCGAGCAGTACTTC.

This clone was seen only a few times. V usage is TRBV2 and J usage is TRBJ2-2; 7 bases fit TRBD1. The V gene's germline CDR1 is SNHLY and CDR2 FYNNEI. Trimming removed 6 bases from V and 0 bases from J; junction bases left unmatched: 4. This CDR3 has 15 residues. CDR3: CASSAGTANTGELFF. CDR3 coding DNA: TGTGCCAGCAGCGCCGGGACAGCGAACACCGGGGAGCTGTTTTTT.

This sequence joins TRBV28 and TRBJ1-6, with D perhaps matching TRBD1 (6 bases). Germline V gives CDR1 MDHEN, CDR2 SYDVKM. The CDR3 is made up of 15 amino acids. V dropped 6 bases and J dropped 7 bases, with 16 bases sitting between them. Here the CDR3 reads CASRLGQLLNSPLHF. CDR3 coding DNA: TGTGCCAGCAGACTAGGACAGCTATTAAATTCACCCCTCCACTTT.

CDR3 DNA sequence: TGTGCCAGCAACCCGACAGAGTCGAATCAGCCCCAGCATTTT. Amino acid sequence: CASNPTESNQPQHF. The chain joins TRBV2 to TRBJ1-5; D is possibly TRBD1 (5 bases). Trimming left V 7 bases short and J 4 bases short, with 14 bases between. The germline V gene encodes CDR1 SNHLY and CDR2 FYNNEI. This CDR3 has 14 amino acids.

The rearrangement links TRBV6-2 or TRBV6-3 to TRBJ2-7; TRBD1 agrees at 10 bases. With 6 bases clipped from V and 6 bases from J, the junction kept 14 bases outside the gene matches. This CDR3 contains 16 residues. The germline gives CDR1 MNHEY, CDR2 SVGEGT. The CDR3 here is CASSHTGTGVPGEQYF. CDR3 bases: TGTGCCAGCAGCCATACCGGGACAGGGGTTCCCGGCGAGCAGTACTTC.

The chain carries TRBV18 and TRBJ1-3, with 7 bases aligning to TRBD1. The length of the CDR3 is 15 residues. Germline CDR1 and CDR2: KGHSH and LQKENI. The ends lost 3 bases at V and 2 bases at J; junction bases unmatched: 4. The CDR3 loop reads CASSPPGTAGNTIYF. Here the CDR3 DNA reads TGTGCCAGCTCACCTCCCGGGACAGCTGGAAACACCATATATTTT.

The chain uses TRBV30 and TRBJ2-7, with a possible D match to TRBD2 (6 bases). CDR1 is GTSNPN and CDR2 is SVGIG in the germline V gene (reference sequence). Trimming left V 5 bases short and J 0 bases short, with 20 bases between. This CDR3 contains 16 residues. The CDR3 protein is CAWCGKGIPRSYEQYF. In DNA form, the CDR3 reads TGTGCCTGGTGCGGGAAGGGAATCCCTCGCTCCTACGAGCAGTACTTC.

The chain combines TRBV6-5 with TRBJ2-5, with 9 bases aligning to TRBD1. Trimming cost V 8 bases and J 3 bases; bases outside gene matches: 7. Germline V gene data show CDR1 as MNHEY and CDR2 as SVGAGI. The CDR3 has 14 amino acids. The CDR3 DNA is TGTGCCAGCTCTTGGAGGACAGGGGAAGAGACCCAGTACTTC. This encodes CASSWRTGEETQYF.

V usage is TRBV5-1 and J usage is TRBJ1-1, with 7 bases lining up with TRBD1. The length of the CDR3 is 18 residues. Unmatched junction bases numbered 17, after V lost 2 bases and J lost 4 bases. Germline CDR1 is SGHRS and CDR2 is YFSETQ. DNA of the CDR3: TGCGCCAGCAGCTTACGAGCCGGGACAGTCCGCTCGGGCACTGAAGCTTTCTTT. This encodes CASSLRAGTVRSGTEAFF.

CDR3 nucleotides: TGTGCCTGGAGTGTGGCACTAGCGGGAGGGCTCGGGGAGCTGTTTTTT. The encoded protein is CAWSVALAGGLGELFF. The V gene is TRBV30, the J gene TRBJ2-2; TRBD2 matches at 13 bases. The junction had 5 bases not matched to a gene; V was cut back by 0 bases and J by 7 bases. CDR1 GTSNPN and CDR2 SVGIG come from the germline V gene (reference sequence). There are 16 residues in the CDR3.

J is TRBJ2-5 and V is TRBV30, with 12 positions matching TRBD2. V shed 4 bases and J 5 bases; nucleotides not matched to a gene: 8. Looked up from germline, CDR1 is GTSNPN and CDR2 is SVGIG (reference sequence). The CDR3 loop spans 15 amino acids. CDR3: CAWTSGGAVEETQYF. The DNA of the CDR3 is TGTGCCTGGACTAGCGGGGGGGCGGTGGAGGAGACCCAGTACTTC.

This chain uses TRBV2 with TRBJ2-5; D may be TRBD1 (7 bases). V was clipped by 6 bases and J by 1 base, with 12 bases between them. The germline CDR1 and CDR2 sequences are SNHLY and FYNNEI. The CDR3 is made up of 14 amino acids. CDR3 sequence reads: CASSYQGGQETQYF. DNA of the CDR3: TGTGCCAGCAGCTATCAGGGGGGCCAAGAGACCCAGTACTTC.

This clone was observed a few times. This rearrangement joins TRBV28 to TRBJ1-5, with a possible D match to TRBD1 (6 bases). Germline CDR1 is MDHEN and CDR2 is SYDVKM. The V end lost 3 bases, the J end lost 2 bases, and 17 bases lay between the germline ends. There are 17 residues in the CDR3. The CDR3 here is CASSFIGPGQRNQPQHF. The CDR3, as DNA: TGTGCCAGCAGTTTTATCGGCCCGGGACAACGCAATCAGCCCCAGCATTTT.

The rearrangement uses TRBV3-1 (or the pseudogene TRBV3-2) and TRBJ2-3; 12 nucleotides line up with TRBD1. CDR3 length: 17 amino acids. Unmatched junction bases numbered 7, after V lost 3 bases and J lost 3 bases. Germline V gene sequence: CDR1 LGHDT, CDR2 YNNKEL (reference sequence). The CDR3 DNA is TGTGCCAGCAGCCAGTTGCCGGGACAGGGGGCAACAGATACGCAGTATTTT. Translating gives CASSQLPGQGATDTQYF.

This clone was recorded a few times. The chain couples TRBV5-4 to TRBJ1-6; 9 nucleotides line up with TRBD1. Germline V gives CDR1 SGHNT, CDR2 YYREEE (reference sequence). The CDR3 has 14 residues. V lost 2 bases, J lost 10 bases, and 4 bases stayed unmatched. CDR3 sequence: CASSFGQGNSPLHF. CDR3 bases: TGTGCCAGCAGCTTCGGACAGGGGAACTCACCCCTCCACTTT.

The CDR3 reads CASSRQRSYNEQFF. CDR3 in DNA: TGTGCCAGCAGCCGACAGCGATCCTACAATGAGCAGTTCTTC. The chain carries TRBV28 and TRBJ2-1, with a weak D call TRBD1 (5 bases). CDR3 size: 14 residues. Per the germline V gene, CDR1 is MDHEN and CDR2 is SYDVKM. The V end lost 6 bases, the J end lost 1 base, and 10 bases lay between the germline ends. The variable domain in full, completed from reference TRBV28 and TRBJ2-1, reads DVKVTQSSRYLVKRTGEKVFLECVQDMDHENMFWYRQDPGLGLRLIYFSYDVKMKEKGDIPEGYSVSREKKERFSLILESASTNQTSMYLCASSRQRSYNEQFFGPGTRLTVL.

The chain links TRBV28 to TRBJ2-3; a weak D match, TRBD2 (6 bases). V was shortened by 8 bases and J by 2 bases, with 14 bases between the two germline ends. Per germline, CDR1 MDHEN and CDR2 SYDVKM. CDR3 size: 14 residues. In DNA, the CDR3 is TGTGCCAGCGGGGTAGGAGGGGCCACAGATACGCAGTATTTT. Protein: CASGVGGATDTQYF.

V and J are TRBV12-3 or TRBV12-4 and TRBJ2-7; a weak D match, TRBD1 (5 bases). The CDR3 is made up of 13 amino acids. V lost 3 bases and J lost 3, with 9 bases in between. The CDR3 DNA is TGTGCCAGCAGTTTGGGGCAGGTCTACGAGCAGTACTTC. This gives the protein CASSLGQVYEQYF.

This clone has just one count. J is TRBJ2-5 and V is TRBV9; possible D gene TRBD2, 5 bases. Per germline, CDR1 SGDLS and CDR2 YYNGEE. V lost 0 bases and J lost 1, with 10 bases in between. This CDR3 comprises 15 residues. In DNA form, the CDR3 reads TGTGCCAGCAGCGTAGACCAACGGGGCCAAGAGACCCAGTACTTC. The encoded protein is CASSVDQRGQETQYF.

The CDR3 sequence is CAISDARVGPETQYF. CDR3 DNA: TGTGCCATCAGCGACGCCAGGGTAGGGCCGGAGACCCAGTACTTC. This chain links TRBV10-3 with TRBJ2-5; D might be TRBD1 (5 bases). The CDR3 covers 15 residues. V was trimmed by 6 bases and J by 5 bases, leaving 19 bases between them. Per the germline V gene, CDR1 is ENHRY and CDR2 is SYGVKD.

This sequence joins TRBV19 and TRBJ2-7; 15 bases line up with TRBD2. The V segment lost 5 bases and the J segment 2 bases; nucleotides outside the gene matches: 7. Germline CDR1 is LNHDA and CDR2 is SQIVND (reference sequence). CDR3 length equals 17 residues. The CDR3 bases are TGTGCCAGTAGTTCCGGACTAGCGGGGGGGCCGGCCTACGAGCAGTACTTC. Protein: CASSSGLAGGPAYEQYF.

This rearrangement joins TRBV19 to TRBJ2-7; 9 bases fit TRBD1. Germline assignment: CDR1 LNHDA and CDR2 SQIVND (reference sequence). The trim removed 5 bases at V and 2 bases at J, leaving 4 bases unmatched. This CDR3 has 14 residues. DNA of the CDR3: TGTGCCAGTAGTCTACGGGACAGGGCCTACGAGCAGTACTTC. Amino acid sequence: CASSLRDRAYEQYF. Variable domain in full (rest from reference TRBV19 and TRBJ2-7): DGGITQSPKYLFRKEGQNVTLSCEQNLNHDAMYWYRQDPGQGLRLIYYSQIVNDFQKGDIAEGYSVSREKKESFPLTVTSAQKNPTAFYLCASSLRDRAYEQYFGPGTRLTVT.

The V gene is TRBV5-1, the J gene TRBJ1-1; D gene ambiguous. Germline V gene data show CDR1 as SGHRS and CDR2 as YFSETQ. This CDR3 contains 13 residues. V shed 4 bases and J shed 3 bases, with 10 bases lying between them. As DNA, the CDR3 is TGCGCCAGCAGCGATATCGGGTACACTGAAGCTTTCTTT. Encoded protein: CASSDIGYTEAFF.

Here the CDR3 DNA reads TGTGCCAGCAGCGTATACGGGACAAGGGACACAGATACGCAGTATTTT. Its protein product is CASSVYGTRDTDTQYF. The chain has TRBV9 and TRBJ2-3; D possibly corresponds to TRBD1 (6 bases). There are 16 residues in the CDR3. Germline V CDR1 and CDR2: SGDLS, YYNGEE. V was trimmed by 1 base and J by 2 bases, leaving 14 bases between them. The full variable domain, rest sourced from reference TRBV9 and TRBJ2-3, is DSGVTQTPKHLITATGQRVTLRCSPRSGDLSVYWYQQSLDQGLQFLIQYYNGEERAKGNILERFSAQQFPDLHSELNLSSLELGDSALYFCASSVYGTRDTDTQYFGPGTRLTVL.

This clone was recorded a few times. The chain recombines TRBV7-9 with TRBJ1-5; D is possibly TRBD1 (6 bases). Trimming left V 4 bases short and J 2 bases short, with 12 bases between. This CDR3 comprises 15 residues. Germline CDR1 is SEHNR and CDR2 is FQNEAQ (reference sequence). CDR3 DNA: TGTGCCAGCAGCTCAGGGGTCAGGGGCAATCAGCCCCAGCATTTT. This translates into CASSSGVRGNQPQHF.

The V and J genes are TRBV7-2 and TRBJ1-6; 7 bases are shared with TRBD1. The J segment lost 1 base and the V segment lost 4 bases, leaving 1 base of the junction unmatched. Germline V gene lookup returns CDR1 SGHTA and CDR2 FQGNSA. CDR3 length equals 15 residues. The CDR3 loop is CASSSGQSYNSPLHF. The CDR3 bases are TGTGCCAGCAGCTCGGGACAGTCCTATAATTCACCCCTCCACTTT. The full variable domain, its missing parts supplied by reference TRBV7-2 and TRBJ1-6, is GAGVSQSPSNKVTEKGKDVELRCDPISGHTALYWYRQSLGQGLEFLIYFQGNSAPDKSGLPSDRFSAERTGGSVSTLTIQRTQQEDSAVYLCASSSGQSYNSPLHFGNGTRLTVT.

This chain uses TRBV28 with TRBJ2-5; weak D call: TRBD1 (6 bases). CDR1 is MDHEN and CDR2 is SYDVKM in the germline V gene. V lost 0 bases, J lost 4 bases, and 18 bases lay in between. This CDR3 has 17 amino acids. CDR3: CASSLWDPGGRGETQYF. CDR3 in DNA: TGTGCCAGCAGTTTATGGGACCCTGGGGGCCGCGGAGAGACCCAGTACTTC.

In this sample, this clone turned up once. This chain links TRBV4-2 with TRBJ1-4, with 7 bases lining up with TRBD1. The CDR3 sequence is 17 residues long. Germline V gene sequence: CDR1 LGHNA, CDR2 YNFKEQ. V lost 1 base, J lost 7 bases, and 12 bases stayed unmatched. CDR3 nucleotides: TGTGCCAGCAGCCAAGCTGCAGGGGGGTCCCTCCCTGAAAAACTGTTTTTT. Its protein is CASSQAAGGSLPEKLFF.

The rearrangement links TRBV5-5 to TRBJ2-4; 8 nucleotides align to TRBD1. Trimming removed 0 bases from V and 9 bases from J; junction bases left unmatched: 8. This CDR3 comprises 15 residues. Germline assignment: CDR1 SGHKS and CDR2 YYEKEE (reference sequence). In nucleotides, the CDR3 is TGTGCCAGCAGCTTGGCCAGGACAGGGCTGAGCATTCAGTACTTC. The encoded protein is CASSLARTGLSIQYF.

The V and J genes are TRBV5-1 and TRBJ2-3; 12 nucleotides line up with TRBD1. The length of the CDR3 is 14 residues. CDR1 and CDR2 (germline): SGHRS, YFSETQ. Trimming at V came to 4 bases and at J to 6 bases, leaving 3 bases not matched to a gene. The DNA of the CDR3 is TGCGCCAGCAGCCTGGGACAGGGGGCGGATACGCAGTATTTT. Amino acid sequence: CASSLGQGADTQYF.